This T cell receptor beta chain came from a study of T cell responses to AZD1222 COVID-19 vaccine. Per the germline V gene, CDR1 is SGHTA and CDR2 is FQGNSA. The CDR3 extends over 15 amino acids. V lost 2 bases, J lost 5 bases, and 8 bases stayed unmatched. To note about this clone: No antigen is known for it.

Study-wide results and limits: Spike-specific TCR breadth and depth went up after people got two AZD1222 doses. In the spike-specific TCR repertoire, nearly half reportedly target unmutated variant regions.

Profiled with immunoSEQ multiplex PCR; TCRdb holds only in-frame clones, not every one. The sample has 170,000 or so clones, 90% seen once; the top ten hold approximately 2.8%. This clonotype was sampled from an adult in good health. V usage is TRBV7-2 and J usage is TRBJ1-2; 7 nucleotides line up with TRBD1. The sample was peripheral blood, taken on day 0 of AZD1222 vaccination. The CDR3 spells CASSLTRDRQYGYTF. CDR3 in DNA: TGTGCCAGCAGCTTAACCCGGGACAGACAATATGGCTACACCTTC.